Described below is a single T cell receptor beta chain sequence and its context. Its antigen remains unknown. All donors were healthy, and all were Caucasian. Trimming stripped 4 bases from V and 6 bases from J, with 24 bases between. This CDR3 contains 17 residues. Germline CDR1 is SGDLS and CDR2 is YYNGEE. TCRdb reprocessed the 5' RACE reads with MiXCR, giving one entry per CDR3 protein. The table lists around 250,000 distinct CDR3 sequences, 6.5% of them singletons. These data are taken from a study of identical twins. Study-level results: Out-of-frame sharing of TCR alpha in monozygotic twins was underestimated by models. Cord blood's abundant beta clonotypes had fewer insertions, unlike memory repertoires.

This sample was also put to use in a study of T cells expressing NK-cell markers.

Sequenced material: CD8+ T cells sorted from blood. The rearrangement joins TRBV9 to TRBJ2-3; D is perhaps TRBD2 (6 bases). This clonotype was obtained from a woman in her late teens or twenties in good health. The CDR3 spells CASSPPSSGGTGDTQYF. In DNA, the CDR3 is TGTGCCAGCAGCCCACCGAGTAGCGGAGGCACCGGGGATACGCAGTATTTT.